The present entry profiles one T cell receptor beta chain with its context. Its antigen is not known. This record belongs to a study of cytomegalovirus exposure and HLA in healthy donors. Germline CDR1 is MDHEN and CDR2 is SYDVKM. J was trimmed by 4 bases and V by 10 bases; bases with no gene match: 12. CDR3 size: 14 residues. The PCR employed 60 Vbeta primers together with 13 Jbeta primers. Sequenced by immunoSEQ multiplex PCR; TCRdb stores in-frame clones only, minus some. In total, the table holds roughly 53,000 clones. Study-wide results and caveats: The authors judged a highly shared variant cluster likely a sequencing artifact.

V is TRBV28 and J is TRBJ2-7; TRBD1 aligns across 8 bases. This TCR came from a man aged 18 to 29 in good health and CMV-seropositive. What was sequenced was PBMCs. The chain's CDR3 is CATRSRDRTYEQYF. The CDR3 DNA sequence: TGTGCCACCCGCTCCCGGGACAGGACTTACGAGCAGTACTTC.